What follows is one T cell receptor (beta chain) and its context. V lost 3 bases and J 4 bases, leaving 13 bases between the germline ends. The germline V gene has CDR1 GTSNPN and CDR2 SVGIG (reference sequence). The CDR3 covers 14 residues. Libraries were prepared by immunoSEQ multiplex PCR; TCRdb keeps only in-frame clonotypes and omits some of them. This sample has about 2.3 million clones; approximately 90% occur once, and the top ten carry approximately 0.39%. This sample stems from a study of shared clonotypes between healthy human individuals. This clonotype was sampled from a man aged 18 to 29 in good health. Some clones in this sample may be carry-over from other donors' samples. V is TRBV30 and J is TRBJ1-5; D might be TRBD1 (6 bases). Sequenced sample: naive CD4+ T cells from PBMCs. Subset specified: CD45RA+ positively selected. CDR3 sequence reads: CAWSQQGGNQPQHF. The DNA for the CDR3 is TGTGCCTGGAGCCAACAGGGTGGAAATCAGCCCCAGCATTTT.